This TCR beta chain originates from a study of Graves' ophthalmopathy and Graves' hyperthyroidism. Germline V gene lookup returns CDR1 SEHNR and CDR2 FQNEAQ (reference sequence). Trimming left V 2 bases short and J 2 bases short, with 19 bases between. The CDR3 loop spans 17 amino acids. Investigators amplified TCR beta CDR3 regions from RNA transcripts. Investigators did first-round RT-PCR with HTBI primers, then second-round multiplex PCR. TCRdb re-called the multiplex PCR reads through MiXCR, storing one row per CDR3 protein. The sample gives about 210,000 distinct CDR3 sequences, around 28% of which show up once; around 9.8% is in the top ten. This clonotype was observed at least ten times. Its target is not known. Whole-study findings and limits: Both an approximately 68% sensitivity and an approximately 77% specificity characterized the model's predictions of ophthalmopathy progression. Blood samples also showed most expanded thyroid clonotypes exceeding 0.001 frequency.

The TCR originated in a man in his fifties or sixties with Graves' ophthalmopathy. Sequenced: peripheral blood. J is TRBJ2-7 and V is TRBV7-9; D may be TRBD2 (6 bases). CDR3 sequence: CASSLPLLSGAPYEQYF. DNA for the CDR3: TGTGCCAGCAGCTTACCCCTCCTGTCGGGAGCCCCCTACGAGCAGTACTTC. The complete variable domain, with remaining parts taken from reference TRBV7-9 and TRBJ2-7, reads DTGVSQNPRHKITKRGQNVTFRCDPISEHNRLYWYRQTLGQGPEFLTYFQNEAQLEKSRLLSDRFSAERPKGSFSTLEIQRTEQGDSAMYLCASSLPLLSGAPYEQYFGPGTRLTVT.